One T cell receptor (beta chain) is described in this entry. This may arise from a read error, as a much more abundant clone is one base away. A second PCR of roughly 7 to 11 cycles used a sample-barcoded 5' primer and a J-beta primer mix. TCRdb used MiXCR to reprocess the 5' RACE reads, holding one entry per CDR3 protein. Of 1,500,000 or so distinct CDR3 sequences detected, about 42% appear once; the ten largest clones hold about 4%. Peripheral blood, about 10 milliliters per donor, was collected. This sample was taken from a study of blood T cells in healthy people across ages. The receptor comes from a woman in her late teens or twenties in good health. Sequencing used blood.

For the CDR3, the DNA is TGTGCCAGCAGCCAAGAGGGACGGTTCCATGGCTACACCTTC. This gives the protein CASSQEGRFHGYTF. V gene TRBV4-2 combines with J gene TRBJ1-2, with a weak D call TRBD1 (5 bases). CDR3 size: 14 residues. The V end was cut by 0 bases, the J end by 6 bases, with 11 bases between. Germline V gives CDR1 LGHNA, CDR2 YNFKEQ.